A selection of T cell receptor beta chains follows, all from one sample in a study of OX40 agonist ivuxolimab in advanced cancers. The data were produced by immunoSEQ multiplex PCR, yet TCRdb's version contains in-frame clones alone and is incomplete. In the table there are about 79,000 clones, 80% to 95% of which are singletons. Sequencing was performed on CD4+ or CD8+ T cells sorted from blood, taken in a trial of the OX40 agonist ivuxolimab. These receptors all come from an adult with an advanced solid tumor such as melanoma, head and neck, liver or kidney cancer. CDR3s include the opening cysteine and the closing phenylalanine or tryptophan. The D gene is left open where the match is weak.

>TRBV5-5|TRBD1|TRBJ2-5
CASRLSPGQGVLETQYF
TGTGCCAGCAGGTTATCACCCGGACAGGGGGTATTGGAGACCCAGTACTTC
>TRBV9|TRBD1|TRBJ1-4
CASSEQGATAEKLFF
TGTGCCAGCAGCGAGCAGGGGGCCACGGCCGAAAAACTGTTTTTT
>TRBV4-3|TRBD1|TRBJ2-1
CASALWDRDGNEQFF
TGCGCCAGCGCCCTCTGGGACAGGGATGGGAATGAGCAGTTCTTC
>TRBV6-5|TRBD1|TRBJ2-7
CASSYSTGQRSYEQYF
TGTGCCAGCAGTTACTCGACGGGACAGCGCTCCTACGAGCAGTACTTC
>TRBV15|TRBD1|TRBJ1-4
CATSRGDRRWGKLFF
TGTGCCACCAGCAGAGGGGACAGGAGATGGGGAAAACTGTTTTTT
>TRBV11-2|TRBD2|TRBJ2-7
CASSGTSGGPSYEQYF
TGTGCCAGCAGCGGGACTAGCGGGGGGCCCTCCTACGAGCAGTACTTC
>TRBV27|-|TRBJ2-7
CASSFSTSYEQYF
TGTGCCAGCAGTTTCTCGACAAGTTACGAGCAGTACTTC
>TRBV7-3|TRBD1|TRBJ2-2
CASSLIPGGTGELFF
TGTGCCAGCAGCTTAATCCCAGGGGGCACCGGGGAGCTGTTTTTT
>TRBV11-2|TRBD2|TRBJ2-1
CASSSEGLAGDYNEQFF
TGTGCCAGCAGCTCTGAGGGCCTAGCGGGAGATTACAATGAGCAGTTCTTC
>TRBV4-3|TRBD1|TRBJ2-7
CASSQGTASSHEQYF
TGCGCCAGCAGCCAGGGGACAGCCTCTTCCCACGAGCAGTACTTC
>TRBV7-9|-|TRBJ1-2
CASSLSGGGYTF
TGTGCCAGCAGCCTCTCCGGGGGGGGCTACACCTTC
>TRBV5-1|-|TRBJ1-5
CASSLGYSNQPQHF
TGCGCCAGCAGCTTGGGCTATAGCAATCAGCCCCAGCATTTT
>TRBV6-1|-|TRBJ1-5
CASTTVISSNQPQHF
TGTGCCAGCACTACGGTCATCTCTAGCAATCAGCCCCAGCATTTT
>TRBV7-9|-|TRBJ1-4
CASTQPGNEKLFF
TGTGCCAGCACCCAACCGGGAAATGAAAAACTGTTTTTT
>TRBV5-1|-|TRBJ2-1
CASSPNYNEQFF
TGCGCCAGCAGTCCCAACTACAATGAGCAGTTCTTC
>TRBV30|TRBD2|TRBJ2-5
CAWSPGTSGGHETQYF
TGTGCCTGGAGTCCCGGGACTAGCGGGGGGCACGAGACCCAGTACTTC
>TRBV7-8|-|TRBJ2-2
CASSLGRYNGELFF
TGTGCCAGCAGCTTAGGCAGATACAACGGGGAGCTGTTTTTT
>TRBV5-4|-|TRBJ2-7
CASTLGTGTYEQYF
TGTGCCAGCACCCTGGGGACCGGGACCTACGAGCAGTACTTC
>TRBV6-5|TRBD1|TRBJ2-1
CASSATGGYNEQFF
TGTGCCAGCAGCGCTACAGGGGGTTACAATGAGCAGTTCTTC
>TRBV6-1|TRBD2|TRBJ2-3
CASSLAGGDTDTQYF
TGTGCCAGCAGTTTAGCGGGGGGGGACACAGATACGCAGTATTTT
>TRBV27|-|TRBJ2-5
CASSLLGSVGETQYF
TGTGCCAGCAGTTTACTAGGTAGCGTTGGAGAGACCCAGTACTTC
>TRBV7-9|TRBD1|TRBJ1-2
CASRQPQGADGYTF
TGTGCCAGCAGACAGCCACAGGGGGCGGATGGCTACACCTTC